This note documents a single TCR beta chain sequence. Its antigen is unknown. This record belongs to a study of T-cell memory formation after mild COVID-19. General observations from the study: The study detected some responding clones in pre-infection memory, suggesting cross-reactive memory joined. CD4/CD8 balance characterized clones contracting day 15 to 85, and CD4+ skew characterized later expanders.

Trimming removed 1 base at V and 4 bases at J, with 18 bases between. CDR3 size: 17 residues. Germline V CDR1 and CDR2: MGHRA, YSYEKL. 5'RACE with constant-segment primers yielded barcoded, UMI-tagged TCR alpha and TCR beta cDNA libraries. TCRdb reanalysed the 5' RACE reads using MiXCR and keeps one entry per CDR3 protein. The sample carries around 110,000 distinct CDR3 sequences, roughly 14% recorded once. This chain links TRBV4-1 with TRBJ2-3, with D hard to call. Material: PBMCs or a T cell subset sorted from them (not recorded which). This receptor was obtained from a man younger than 35 who had mild COVID-19 (a few samples of this study predate the infection). Cell type and time point are not known. The CDR3 DNA is TGCGCCAGCAGCCAAGCTGTGGTTTTTCTACGGGCAGATACGCAGTATTTT. This sequence encodes CASSQAVVFLRADTQYF.